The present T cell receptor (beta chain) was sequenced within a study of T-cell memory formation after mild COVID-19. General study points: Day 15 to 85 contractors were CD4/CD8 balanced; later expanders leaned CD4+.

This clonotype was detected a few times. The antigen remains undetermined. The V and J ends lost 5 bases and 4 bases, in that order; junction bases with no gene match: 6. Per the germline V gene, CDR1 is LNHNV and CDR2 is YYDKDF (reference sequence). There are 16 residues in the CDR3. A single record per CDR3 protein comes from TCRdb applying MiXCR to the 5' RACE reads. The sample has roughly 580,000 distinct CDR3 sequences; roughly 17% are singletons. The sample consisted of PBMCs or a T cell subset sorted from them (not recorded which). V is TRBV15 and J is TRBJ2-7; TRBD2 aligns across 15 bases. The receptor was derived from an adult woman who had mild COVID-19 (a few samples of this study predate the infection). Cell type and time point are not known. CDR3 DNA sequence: TGTGCCACCAGCCCGACCGGGACTAGCGGGAGGTACGAGCAGTACTTC. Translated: CATSPTGTSGRYEQYF.